This T cell receptor (beta chain) originates from a study of cytomegalovirus exposure and HLA in healthy donors. The CDR3 is 15 amino acids. The V gene's germline CDR1 is MDHEN and CDR2 SYDVKM. V was pared by 7 bases and J by 0 bases, with 16 bases between. PCR primers comprised 60 Vbeta and 13 Jbeta primers. Per the original data handling: Later work found around 80 million unique TCR beta chains, with about 10 million shared. Clones were read by immunoSEQ multiplex PCR, and TCRdb kept only the in-frame ones, dropping some. The V and J calls and clone size were taken over from that table, and D and trimming were inferred from the DNA. The sample has 110,000 or so clones; about 78% are singletons.

The chain employs TRBV28 and TRBJ2-7; D unresolved. Sequences were obtained from PBMCs. The sequence was collected from a young man in good health and CMV-seronegative. CDR3 sequence: CASIKQAVSSYEQYF. The DNA for the CDR3 is TGTGCCAGCATCAAGCAGGCAGTGAGCTCCTACGAGCAGTACTTC.